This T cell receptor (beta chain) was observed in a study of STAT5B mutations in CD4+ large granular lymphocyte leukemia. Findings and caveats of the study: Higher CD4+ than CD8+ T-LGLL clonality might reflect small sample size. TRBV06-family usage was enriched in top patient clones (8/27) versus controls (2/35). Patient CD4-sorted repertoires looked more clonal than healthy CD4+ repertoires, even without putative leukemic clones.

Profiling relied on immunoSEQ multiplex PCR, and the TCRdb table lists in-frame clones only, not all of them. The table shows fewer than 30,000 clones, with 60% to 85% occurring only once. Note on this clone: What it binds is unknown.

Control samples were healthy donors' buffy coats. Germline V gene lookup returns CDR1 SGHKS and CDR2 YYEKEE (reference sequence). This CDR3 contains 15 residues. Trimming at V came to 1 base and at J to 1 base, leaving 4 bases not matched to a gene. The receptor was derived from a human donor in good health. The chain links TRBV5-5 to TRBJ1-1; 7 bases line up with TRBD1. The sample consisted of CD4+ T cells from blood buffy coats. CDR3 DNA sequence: TGTGCCAGCAGCTTGCCCGGGACAGCGAACACTGAAGCTTTCTTT. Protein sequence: CASSLPGTANTEAFF.